The 21 T cell receptor beta chains in this list originate from one sample, sequenced in a study of technical replicates of blood from a few donors. This table comes from immunoSEQ multiplex PCR, and its TCRdb copy is limited to in-frame clones, with some not included. The sample holds about 94,000 clones, about 94% seen once. Sequenced material: T cells isolated from PBMCs. Receptors originate from a human donor in good health.

V and J are TRBV28 and TRBJ1-2; tentatively, D is TRBD1 (5 bases). Germline V CDR1 and CDR2: MDHEN, SYDVKM. The CDR3 extends over 14 amino acids. The V end lost 7 bases, the J end lost 5 bases, and 17 bases lay between the germline ends. DNA for the CDR3: TGTGCCAGCACGCCCTCCGGGACTTCGTATGGCTACACCTTC. Translated: CASTPSGTSYGYTF.

This clone was detected only a few times. The chain couples TRBV10-3 to TRBJ1-3; D perhaps matches TRBD1 (5 bases). Germline values: CDR1 ENHRY, CDR2 SYGVKD. CDR3 length: 13 amino acids. The V end was cut by 9 bases, the J end by 0 bases, with 9 bases between. For the CDR3, the DNA is TGTGCCATGGCCGGGGGCTCTGGAAACACCATATATTTT. Its protein product is CAMAGGSGNTIYF.

This chain connects TRBV9 to TRBJ2-5, with TRBD1 identical over 8 bases. The CDR3 length is 14 residues. Looked up from germline, CDR1 is SGDLS and CDR2 is YYNGEE. V lost 1 base, J lost 2 bases, and 1 base stayed unmatched. The chain's CDR3 is CASSVQGAQETQYF. The CDR3 nucleotides are TGTGCCAGCAGCGTACAGGGGGCTCAAGAGACCCAGTACTTC.

There are a few counts of this clone. The chain uses TRBV2 and TRBJ2-7; tentative D call: TRBD2 (6 bases). CDR3 length equals 14 residues. Germline V lookup: CDR1 SNHLY, CDR2 FYNNEI. V was clipped by 10 bases and J by 0 bases, with 16 bases between them. This CDR3 reads CATSERLSSYEQYF. The CDR3 DNA reads TGTGCCACTAGCGAACGGTTAAGCTCCTACGAGCAGTACTTC.

V gene TRBV6-5 combines with J gene TRBJ2-1; possible D gene TRBD2, 6 bases. With 5 bases removed from V and 8 bases from J, the gap between germline ends came to 13 bases. The CDR3 extends over 13 amino acids. Per germline, CDR1 MNHEY and CDR2 SVGAGI. The CDR3 region is CASSPILADEQFF. CDR3 DNA: TGTGCCAGCAGTCCGATATTAGCGGATGAGCAGTTCTTC.

The V gene is TRBV11-2, the J gene TRBJ2-7; TRBD1 aligns across 9 bases. The CDR3 spans 16 residues. Trimming cost V 4 bases and J 5 bases; bases outside gene matches: 12. Germline V gene data show CDR1 as SGHAT and CDR2 as FQNNGV. In DNA form, the CDR3 reads TGTGCCAGCAGCTCATACCGGGACAGGGACCCGCACGAGCAGTACTTC. The encoded protein is CASSSYRDRDPHEQYF.

The chain employs TRBV5-5 and TRBJ1-2; 7 bases agree with TRBD1. CDR1 is SGHKS, CDR2 YYEKEE, per germline (reference sequence). The CDR3 sequence is 16 residues long. J was trimmed by 4 bases and V by 4 bases; bases with no gene match: 13. The CDR3 DNA follows: TGTGCCAGCAGCGAAACAGGGGTCCGCGGGGCCTATGGCTACACCTTC. Translating gives CASSETGVRGAYGYTF.

The V call is TRBV7-6, the J call TRBJ2-3, with 8 bases aligning to TRBD2. The junction had 9 bases not matched to a gene; V was cut back by 5 bases and J by 2 bases. The CDR3 is 16 residues long. From germline, CDR1 is SGHVS and CDR2 FNYEAQ. This CDR3 reads CASSRVAGHYTDTQYF. Here the CDR3 DNA reads TGTGCCAGCAGCAGAGTAGCGGGGCACTACACAGATACGCAGTATTTT.

The chain couples TRBV19 to TRBJ2-7; 9 bases match TRBD2. V gave up 4 bases and J gave up 6 bases; unmatched junction bases: 7. The V gene's germline CDR1 is LNHDA and CDR2 SQIVND (reference sequence). The CDR3 runs to 14 residues. The CDR3 loop is CASSKAGGPFEQYF. CDR3 DNA: TGTGCCAGTAGTAAGGCGGGAGGGCCTTTCGAGCAGTACTTC.

The chain uses TRBV11-2 and TRBJ2-3; TRBD2 matches 8 bases. This CDR3 is built from 18 residues. Germline CDR1 is SGHAT and CDR2 is FQNNGV. The trim removed 7 bases at V and 4 bases at J, leaving 19 bases unmatched. The CDR3 DNA sequence: TGTGCCAGCACCCTATTAGGGGGGCGGGGGGTATTGGCAGATACGCAGTATTTT. It yields the protein CASTLLGGRGVLADTQYF. The complete variable domain, with remaining parts taken from reference TRBV11-2 and TRBJ2-3, reads EAGVAQSPRYKIIEKRQSVAFWCNPISGHATLYWYQQILGQGPKLLIQFQNNGVVDDSQLPKDRFSAERLKGVDSTLKIQPAKLEDSAVYLCASTLLGGRGVLADTQYFGPGTRLTVL.

The V call is TRBV9, the J call TRBJ2-3; possibly TRBD2 for D (7 bases). This CDR3 is 14 amino acids long. Germline CDR1 SGDLS, CDR2 YYNGEE. V lost 8 bases to trimming and J lost 4 bases, with 17 bases between them. CDR3 DNA sequence: TGTGCCAGTCAGTGGCGGGGGCCCCCAGATACGCAGTATTTT. Its protein product is CASQWRGPPDTQYF.

The chain uses TRBV5-1 and TRBJ2-7; 12 bases align to TRBD2. CDR3 length: 15 residues. Germline V gives CDR1 SGHRS, CDR2 YFSETQ. Trimming cost V 0 bases and J 4 bases; bases outside gene matches: 2. CDR3 DNA: TGCGCCAGCAGCTTGGCACTAGCGGGGGGATACGAGCAGTACTTC. This translates into CASSLALAGGYEQYF.

The V gene is TRBV20-1, the J gene TRBJ2-7; unclear D gene. The CDR3 is 11 residues long. Germline V CDR1 and CDR2: DFQATT, SNEGSKA (reference sequence). Trimming stripped 5 bases from V and 1 base from J, with 6 bases between. The DNA for the CDR3 is TGCAGTGCTCTCCTTTCCTACGAGCAGTACTTC. Translation gives CSALLSYEQYF.

The chain recombines TRBV27 with TRBJ1-1; D is perhaps TRBD1 (5 bases). Germline lookup yields CDR1 MNHEY and CDR2 SMNVEV (reference sequence). There are 14 residues in the CDR3. The V and J ends lost 0 bases and 8 bases respectively, with 13 bases between them. The CDR3 protein is CASSLSWGGVEAFF. The DNA for the CDR3 is TGTGCCAGCAGTTTATCGTGGGGGGGAGTAGAAGCTTTCTTT.

The chain recombines TRBV6-4 with TRBJ2-1; TRBD2 matches 12 bases. Trimming removed 6 bases from V and 9 bases from J; junction bases left unmatched: 9. The CDR3 loop spans 15 amino acids. Germline assignment: CDR1 MRHNA and CDR2 SNTAGT. CDR3 sequence (DNA): TGTGCCAGCAGCTGGACTAGCGGGGACGTAAGTGAGCAGTTCTTC. Translating it yields CASSWTSGDVSEQFF.

The chain carries TRBV9 and TRBJ2-1; TRBD2 matches at 14 bases. The germline V gene encodes CDR1 SGDLS and CDR2 YYNGEE. The CDR3 is 16 amino acids. V shed 5 bases and J 2 bases; nucleotides not matched to a gene: 3. CDR3 nucleotide sequence: TGTGCCAGCAGTGTGACTAGCGGGGGGGCCTACAATGAGCAGTTCTTC. Translated: CASSVTSGGAYNEQFF.

The gene calls are TRBV5-1 and TRBJ2-3, with 7 bases lining up with TRBD2. Germline trimming cut 0 bases from V and 6 bases from J; bases unmatched to any gene: 13. Germline CDR1 reads SGHRS; CDR2 reads YFSETQ. The CDR3 is 17 amino acids. DNA for the CDR3: TGCGCCAGCAGCTTGGGCCTTATGAGACTAGCAACTGATACGCAGTATTTT. Residues: CASSLGLMRLATDTQYF.

The J gene is TRBJ2-3, the V gene TRBV29-1, with 10 bases lining up with TRBD2. V lost 6 bases to trimming and J lost 4 bases; unmatched junction nucleotides: 7. Germline loops: CDR1 SQVTM, CDR2 ANQGSEA. The CDR3 runs 14 residues. The CDR3 region is CSVVIAGGSDTQYF. The CDR3 DNA reads TGCAGCGTAGTTATAGCGGGAGGATCAGATACGCAGTATTTT.

The genes are TRBV7-9 and TRBJ2-3; D is uncertain. V lost 0 bases and J lost 3, with 4 bases in between. From germline, CDR1 is SEHNR and CDR2 FQNEAQ (reference sequence). The length of the CDR3 is 13 residues. Here the CDR3 DNA reads TGTGCCAGCAGCTTAGCGCGAACAGATACGCAGTATTTT. Its translation is CASSLARTDTQYF.

The gene calls are TRBV28 and TRBJ1-1, with D possibly TRBD1 on 5 matching bases. Germline CDR1 MDHEN, CDR2 SYDVKM. The CDR3 loop spans 18 amino acids. The germline V and J ends were trimmed by 3 bases and 3 bases, with 23 bases remaining between them. The CDR3 DNA reads TGTGCCAGCAGTTTGTTAACAGGAGTTTTGCGGGGGGACACTGAAGCTTTCTTT. This gives the protein CASSLLTGVLRGDTEAFF.

The rearrangement uses TRBV7-2 and TRBJ1-2; D might be TRBD1 (5 bases). Trimming removed 3 bases from V and 3 bases from J, with 8 bases in between. CDR3 size: 13 residues. Per germline, CDR1 SGHTA and CDR2 FQGNSA. Here the CDR3 reads CASSLGRDYGYTF. The CDR3 region has the DNA TGTGCCAGCAGCTTGGGGCGAGACTATGGCTACACCTTC. The whole variable domain, remainder taken from reference TRBV7-2 and TRBJ1-2, is GAGVSQSPSNKVTEKGKDVELRCDPISGHTALYWYRQSLGQGLEFLIYFQGNSAPDKSGLPSDRFSAERTGGSVSTLTIQRTQQEDSAVYLCASSLGRDYGYTFGSGTRLTVV.